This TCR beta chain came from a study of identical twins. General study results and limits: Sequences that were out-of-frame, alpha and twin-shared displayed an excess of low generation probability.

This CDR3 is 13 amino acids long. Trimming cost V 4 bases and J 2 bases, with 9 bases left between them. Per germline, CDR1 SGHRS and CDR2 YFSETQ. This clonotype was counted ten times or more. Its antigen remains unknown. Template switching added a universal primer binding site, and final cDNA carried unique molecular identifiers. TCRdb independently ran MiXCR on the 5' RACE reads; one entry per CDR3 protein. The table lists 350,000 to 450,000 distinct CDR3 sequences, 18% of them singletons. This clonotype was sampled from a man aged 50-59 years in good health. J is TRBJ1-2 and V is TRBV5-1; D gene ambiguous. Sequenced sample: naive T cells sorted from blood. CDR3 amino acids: CASSGQENYGYTF. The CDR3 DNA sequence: TGCGCCAGCAGCGGGCAGGAGAACTATGGCTACACCTTC.